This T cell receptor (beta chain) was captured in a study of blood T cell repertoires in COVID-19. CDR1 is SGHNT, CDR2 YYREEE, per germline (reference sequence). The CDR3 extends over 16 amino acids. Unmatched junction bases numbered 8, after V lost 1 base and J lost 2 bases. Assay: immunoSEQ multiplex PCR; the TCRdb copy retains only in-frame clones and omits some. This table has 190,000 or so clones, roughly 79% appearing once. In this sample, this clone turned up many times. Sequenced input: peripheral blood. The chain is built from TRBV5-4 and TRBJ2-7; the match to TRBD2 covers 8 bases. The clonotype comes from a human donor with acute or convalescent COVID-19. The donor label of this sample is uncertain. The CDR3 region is CASSLSTSGTPYEQYF. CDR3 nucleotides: TGTGCCAGCAGCTTGAGCACTAGCGGAACCCCCTACGAGCAGTACTTC.